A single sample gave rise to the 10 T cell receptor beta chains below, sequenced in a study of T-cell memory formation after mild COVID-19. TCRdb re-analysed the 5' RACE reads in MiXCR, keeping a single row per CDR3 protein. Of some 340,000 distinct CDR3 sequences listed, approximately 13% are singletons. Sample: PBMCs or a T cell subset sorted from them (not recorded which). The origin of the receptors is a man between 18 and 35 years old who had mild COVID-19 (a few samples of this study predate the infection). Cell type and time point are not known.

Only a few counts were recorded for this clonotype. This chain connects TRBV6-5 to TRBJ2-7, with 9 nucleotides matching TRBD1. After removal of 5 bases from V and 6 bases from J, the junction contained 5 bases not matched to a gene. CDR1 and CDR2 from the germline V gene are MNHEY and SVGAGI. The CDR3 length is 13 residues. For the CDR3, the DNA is TGTGCCAGCAGTCTACAGGGGGCCGGCGAGCAGTACTTC. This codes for CASSLQGAGEQYF.

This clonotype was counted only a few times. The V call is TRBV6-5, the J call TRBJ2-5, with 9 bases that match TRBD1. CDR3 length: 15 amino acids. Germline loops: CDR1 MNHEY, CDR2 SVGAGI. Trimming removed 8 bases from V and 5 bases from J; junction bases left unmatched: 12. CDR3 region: CASGAATGGWETQYF. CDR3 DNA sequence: TGTGCCAGCGGGGCCGCAACAGGGGGCTGGGAGACCCAGTACTTC.

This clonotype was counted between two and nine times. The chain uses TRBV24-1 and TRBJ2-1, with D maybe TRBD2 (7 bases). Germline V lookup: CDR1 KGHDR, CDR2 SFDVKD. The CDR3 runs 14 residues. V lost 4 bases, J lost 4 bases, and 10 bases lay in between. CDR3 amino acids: CATSEGGGYNEQFF. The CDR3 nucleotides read TGTGCCACCAGTGAAGGGGGGGGGTACAATGAGCAGTTCTTC.

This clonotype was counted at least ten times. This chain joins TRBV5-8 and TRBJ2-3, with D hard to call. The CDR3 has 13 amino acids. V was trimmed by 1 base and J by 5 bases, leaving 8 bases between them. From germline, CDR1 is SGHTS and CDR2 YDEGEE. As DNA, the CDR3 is TGTGCCAGCAGCTTGCCTTATGGAGATACGCAGTATTTT. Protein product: CASSLPYGDTQYF.

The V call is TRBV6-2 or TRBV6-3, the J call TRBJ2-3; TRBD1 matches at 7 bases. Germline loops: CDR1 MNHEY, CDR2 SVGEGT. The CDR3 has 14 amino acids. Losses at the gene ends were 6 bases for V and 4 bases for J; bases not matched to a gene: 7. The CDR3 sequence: CASSRGQAADTQYF. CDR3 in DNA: TGTGCCAGCAGCCGTGGACAGGCCGCAGATACGCAGTATTTT.

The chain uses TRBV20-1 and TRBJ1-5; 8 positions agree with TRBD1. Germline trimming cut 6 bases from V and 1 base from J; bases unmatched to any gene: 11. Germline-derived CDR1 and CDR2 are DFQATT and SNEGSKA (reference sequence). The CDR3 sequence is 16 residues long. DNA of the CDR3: TGCAGTGCCAACCGACAGGGGATAGCAAGCAATCAGCCCCAGCATTTT. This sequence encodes CSANRQGIASNQPQHF.

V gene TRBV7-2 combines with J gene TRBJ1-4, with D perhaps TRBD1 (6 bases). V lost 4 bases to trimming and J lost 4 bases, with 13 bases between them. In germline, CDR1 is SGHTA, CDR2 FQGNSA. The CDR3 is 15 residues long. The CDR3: CASSSQTGFNEKLFF. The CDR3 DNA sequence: TGTGCCAGCAGCTCCCAGACAGGCTTTAATGAAAAACTGTTTTTT.

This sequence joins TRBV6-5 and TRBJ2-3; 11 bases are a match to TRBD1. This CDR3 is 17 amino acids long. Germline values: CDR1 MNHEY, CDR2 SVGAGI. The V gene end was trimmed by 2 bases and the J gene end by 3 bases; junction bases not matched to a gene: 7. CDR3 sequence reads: CASSYSGGQGATDTQYF. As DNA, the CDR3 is TGTGCCAGCAGTTACAGCGGCGGACAGGGGGCAACAGATACGCAGTATTTT.

The CDR3 region is CSARQGGKETQYF. CDR3 DNA sequence: TGCAGTGCCAGGCAGGGTGGGAAAGAGACCCAGTACTTC. The chain couples TRBV20-1 to TRBJ2-5; tentative D call: TRBD1 (5 bases). CDR3 length: 13 amino acids. Germline values: CDR1 DFQATT, CDR2 SNEGSKA (reference sequence). Between the trimmed V and J ends, which lost 6 bases and 3 bases, there was a span of 14 bases.

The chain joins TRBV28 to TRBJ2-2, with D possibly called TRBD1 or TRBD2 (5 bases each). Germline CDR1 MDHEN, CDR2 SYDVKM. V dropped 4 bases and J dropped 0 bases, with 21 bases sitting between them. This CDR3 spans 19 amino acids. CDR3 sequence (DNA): TGTGCCAGCAGTTCCCCCTTTTGGGGACCCCCTACGAACACCGGGGAGCTGTTTTTT. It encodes CASSSPFWGPPTNTGELFF.